The 14 T cell receptor beta chains listed next were all sequenced from one sample in a study of T cell changes during pregnancy in multiple sclerosis. Some clones are missing from TCRdb's copy, which holds only in-frame ones; the method was immunoSEQ multiplex PCR. The sample carries about 67,000 clones, about 89% recorded once. The sample in question was peripheral blood, obtained in the second trimester of pregnancy. All receptors come from a female donor with multiple sclerosis, enrolled in a pregnancy study.

J is TRBJ1-1 and V is TRBV5-1; 8 nucleotides agree with TRBD1. The CDR3 covers 15 residues. J lost 1 base, V lost 4 bases, and 6 bases had no gene match. Germline V gene data show CDR1 as SGHRS and CDR2 as YFSETQ. The CDR3 bases are TGCGCCAGCAGCCCCGGACAGGGACAGAACACTGAAGCTTTCTTT. It yields the protein CASSPGQGQNTEAFF.

As for this clone: The junction departs from germline at one end; a sequencing error may be responsible. The rearrangement joins TRBV7-6 to TRBJ1-1, with D possibly matching TRBD1 (5 bases). The CDR3 contains 15 residues. The germline gives CDR1 SGHVS, CDR2 FNYEAQ. This chain's CDR3 is CASSLLGHLNTKAFF. The CDR3, as DNA: TGTGCCAGCAGCTTACTTGGACACCTGAACACTAAAGCTTTCTTT.

The V gene is TRBV19, the J gene TRBJ2-1, with 9 bases that match TRBD1. Trimming took 6 bases from V and 0 from J; bases not matched to a gene: 0. CDR3 length: 14 residues. Germline V gene data show CDR1 as LNHDA and CDR2 as SQIVND (reference sequence). CDR3 loop: CASRTGGSYNEQFF. The CDR3 DNA reads TGTGCCAGTAGGACAGGGGGCTCCTACAATGAGCAGTTCTTC.

The rearrangement links TRBV30 to TRBJ2-7, with TRBD2 as a possible D gene (5 bases). CDR3 size: 11 residues. Germline-derived CDR1 and CDR2 are GTSNPN and SVGIG (reference sequence). The V end lost 3 bases, the J end lost 3 bases, and 6 bases lay between the germline ends. CDR3 residues: CAWREGYEQYF. The DNA for the CDR3 is TGTGCCTGGAGAGAGGGCTACGAGCAGTACTTC.

The chain employs TRBV29-1 and TRBJ1-1; 7 bases are a match to TRBD1. This CDR3 has 13 residues. Germline loops: CDR1 SQVTM, CDR2 ANQGSEA. Germline trimming cut 4 bases from V and 7 bases from J; bases unmatched to any gene: 9. CDR3 region: CSVVKGAFGEAFF. CDR3 in DNA: TGCAGCGTTGTGAAGGGGGCTTTTGGTGAAGCTTTCTTT.

The CDR3 sequence: CASSSAKGYSPLHF. The CDR3, as DNA: TGTGCCAGTAGTAGCGCTAAGGGGTACTCACCCCTCCACTTT. The chain employs TRBV19 and TRBJ1-6; D is possibly TRBD1 (5 bases). Trimming left V 4 bases short and J 10 bases short, with 14 bases between. Per the germline V gene, CDR1 is LNHDA and CDR2 is SQIVND (reference sequence). The CDR3 is made up of 14 amino acids.

This rearrangement joins TRBV6-1 to TRBJ2-1, with TRBD2 identical over 7 bases. Losses at the gene ends were 7 bases for V and 3 bases for J; bases not matched to a gene: 9. CDR1 and CDR2 (germline): MNHNS, SASEGT. The CDR3 loop spans 15 amino acids. The CDR3 is CASNALAGDYNEQFF. The CDR3 DNA reads as TGTGCCAGCAATGCGCTGGCGGGAGACTACAATGAGCAGTTCTTC.

This chain uses TRBV5-1 with TRBJ2-7, with TRBD1 as a possible D gene (6 bases). V was shortened by 3 bases and J by 5 bases, with 12 bases between the two germline ends. The CDR3 is made up of 13 amino acids. Germline V gene sequence: CDR1 SGHRS, CDR2 YFSETQ. The CDR3 loop reads CASSSGRGNEQYF. The CDR3 DNA follows: TGCGCCAGCAGCTCAGGCAGGGGAAACGAGCAGTACTTC.

In this sample, this clone turned up once. The rearrangement links TRBV5-1 to TRBJ2-5; TRBD2 matches 10 bases. CDR3 size: 17 residues. With V trimmed by 0 bases and J by 4 bases, 9 bases remained unmatched. Germline V gene data show CDR1 as SGHRS and CDR2 as YFSETQ. The CDR3 DNA is TGCGCCAGCAGCTTGGAGGCTAGCGGGAGTTGGGGAGAGACCCAGTACTTC. Protein: CASSLEASGSWGETQYF.

The chain joins TRBV18 to TRBJ1-3, with 8 bases lining up with TRBD1. This CDR3 contains 16 residues. Trimming at V came to 3 bases and at J to 4 bases, leaving 8 bases not matched to a gene. Germline V CDR1 and CDR2: KGHSH, LQKENI. CDR3 nucleotides: TGTGCCAGCTCACCGGGGACCCAGGGGGCCGGAAACACCATATATTTT. Its protein is CASSPGTQGAGNTIYF.

The rearrangement uses TRBV7-4 and TRBJ1-2; TRBD1 aligns across 8 bases. With V trimmed by 6 bases and J by 4 bases, 10 bases remained unmatched. The CDR3 is 15 residues long. The V gene's germline CDR1 is SGHVT and CDR2 SQSDAQ. DNA for the CDR3: TGTGCCAGCAGGGACCGGGACAGGTATTCCTATGGCTACACCTTC. Translation: CASRDRDRYSYGYTF. Combining the CDR3 with reference TRBV7-4 and TRBJ1-2 gives the whole variable domain GAGVSQSPRYKVAKRGRDVALRCDSISGHVTLYWYRQTLGQGSEVLTYSQSDAQRDKSGRPSGRFSAERPERSVSTLKIQRTEQGDSAVYLCASRDRDRYSYGYTFGSGTRLTVV.

This chain links TRBV19 with TRBJ2-7; 7 bases are a match to TRBD1. This CDR3 has 15 amino acids. CDR1 and CDR2 (germline): LNHDA, SQIVND (reference sequence). V shed 0 bases and J 5 bases; nucleotides not matched to a gene: 7. The CDR3 coding sequence is TGTGCCAGTAGTATAGAACAGGGGAATACCGACGAGCAGTACTTC. It specifies CASSIEQGNTDEQYF.

V is TRBV2 and J is TRBJ1-5, with no clear D. This CDR3 spans 15 amino acids. Germline-derived CDR1 and CDR2 are SNHLY and FYNNEI. Trimming took off 0 bases at V and 4 bases at J, with 10 bases between the two ends. CDR3 DNA sequence: TGTGCCAGCAGTGAAGCGAGGGCAGCGAATCAGCCCCAGCATTTT. Its protein product is CASSEARAANQPQHF.

V and J are TRBV2 and TRBJ2-2; D might be TRBD2 (6 bases). Trimming took 2 bases from V and 4 from J, leaving 8 bases between them. The CDR3 spans 14 residues. Germline V lookup: CDR1 SNHLY, CDR2 FYNNEI. CDR3 loop: CASSEILATGELFF. DNA for the CDR3: TGTGCCAGCAGTGAAATACTAGCCACCGGGGAGCTGTTTTTT.